This T cell receptor (beta chain) appears in the sequencing data of a study of T cells after yellow fever vaccination. TCRdb analysed the 5' RACE reads with MiXCR anew, one entry per CDR3 protein. This table has 200,000 to 300,000 distinct CDR3 sequences, less than 7.5% appearing once. The CDR3 has 19 residues. V shed 5 bases and J 3 bases; nucleotides not matched to a gene: 14. Germline assignment: CDR1 MNHEY and CDR2 SMNVEV (reference sequence). This clonotype was seen a few times. This sequence joins TRBV27 and TRBJ2-1, with 12 bases fitting TRBD1. The sample was CD4+ T cells sorted from PBMCs, taken on the day of the yellow fever booster vaccination. The clonotype comes from a man younger than 45 who received the YFV17D yellow fever vaccine. This CDR3 is CASSPGTGGGLAVYNEQFF. The CDR3 DNA is TGTGCCAGCAGTCCGGGGACAGGGGGCGGACTAGCGGTCTACAATGAGCAGTTCTTC.